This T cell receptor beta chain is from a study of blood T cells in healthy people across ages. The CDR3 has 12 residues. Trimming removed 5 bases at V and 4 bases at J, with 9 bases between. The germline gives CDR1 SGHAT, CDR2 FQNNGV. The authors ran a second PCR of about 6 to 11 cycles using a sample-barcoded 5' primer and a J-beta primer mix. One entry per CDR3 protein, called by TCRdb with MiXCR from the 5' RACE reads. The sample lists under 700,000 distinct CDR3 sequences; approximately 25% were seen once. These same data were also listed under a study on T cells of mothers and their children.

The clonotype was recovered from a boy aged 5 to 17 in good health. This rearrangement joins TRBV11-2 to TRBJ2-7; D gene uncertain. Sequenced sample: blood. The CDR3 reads CASSGLVYEQYF. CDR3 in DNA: TGTGCCAGCAGCGGGTTAGTGTACGAGCAGTACTTC.